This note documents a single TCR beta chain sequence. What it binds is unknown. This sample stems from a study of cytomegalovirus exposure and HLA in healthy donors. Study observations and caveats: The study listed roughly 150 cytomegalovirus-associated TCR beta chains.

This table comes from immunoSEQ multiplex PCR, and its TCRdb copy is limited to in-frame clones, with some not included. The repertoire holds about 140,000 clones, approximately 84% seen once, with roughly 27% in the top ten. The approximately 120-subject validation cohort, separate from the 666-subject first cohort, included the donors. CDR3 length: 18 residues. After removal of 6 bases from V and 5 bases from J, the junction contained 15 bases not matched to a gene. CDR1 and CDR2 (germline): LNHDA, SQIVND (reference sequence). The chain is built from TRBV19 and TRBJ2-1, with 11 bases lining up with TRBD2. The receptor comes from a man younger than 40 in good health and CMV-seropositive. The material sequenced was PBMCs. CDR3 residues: CASSHAELTSGADNEQFF. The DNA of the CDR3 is TGTGCCAGTAGCCACGCCGAGCTGACTAGCGGGGCTGACAATGAGCAGTTCTTC.